The present entry profiles one TCR beta chain with its context. TCR beta CDR3 regions were amplified from RNA. The HTBI primer set was used in a first-round RT-PCR of the TCR CDR3. TCRdb redid the calling of the multiplex PCR reads with MiXCR, one entry per CDR3 protein. The data contain approximately 870,000 distinct CDR3 sequences, approximately 40% of them singletons. The sample originates from a study of T cells in Graves' hyperthyroidism and ophthalmopathy. Germline V lookup: CDR1 SGHRS, CDR2 YFSETQ. CDR3 length equals 14 residues. J was trimmed by 5 bases and V by 3 bases; bases with no gene match: 6.

The origin of this receptor is a young man with Graves' hyperthyroidism. Sequenced: blood. V and J are TRBV5-1 and TRBJ2-7, with 9 bases that match TRBD1. The CDR3 sequence: CASSSRDRDHEQYF. CDR3 in DNA: TGCGCCAGCAGCTCCCGGGACAGGGACCACGAGCAGTACTTC.